The clone carrying this TCR beta chain occurred many times. V shed 7 bases and J shed 5 bases, with 17 bases lying between them. The CDR3 covers 14 residues. Germline lookup yields CDR1 SNHLY and CDR2 FYNNEI. MiXCR, applied by TCRdb to the 5' RACE reads, yields one record per CDR3 protein. The sample gives more than 110,000 distinct CDR3 sequences, 5% to 8% of which show up once; more than 0.6% is in the top ten. These data originate in a study of T cells after yellow fever vaccination. Across the study: SMART-Seq v4 Ultra Low Input handled preparation of low-cell-number fractions.

V and J are TRBV2 and TRBJ1-1; D gene unclear. Sequenced material: CD4+ T cells sorted from PBMCs, taken 10 days after the yellow fever booster vaccination. The TCR sequence derives from a man aged 30 to 45 who received the YFV17D yellow fever vaccine. CDR3 loop: CASTRRESSTEAFF. CDR3 sequence (DNA): TGTGCCAGCACGCGCCGTGAGAGTTCGACTGAAGCTTTCTTT.